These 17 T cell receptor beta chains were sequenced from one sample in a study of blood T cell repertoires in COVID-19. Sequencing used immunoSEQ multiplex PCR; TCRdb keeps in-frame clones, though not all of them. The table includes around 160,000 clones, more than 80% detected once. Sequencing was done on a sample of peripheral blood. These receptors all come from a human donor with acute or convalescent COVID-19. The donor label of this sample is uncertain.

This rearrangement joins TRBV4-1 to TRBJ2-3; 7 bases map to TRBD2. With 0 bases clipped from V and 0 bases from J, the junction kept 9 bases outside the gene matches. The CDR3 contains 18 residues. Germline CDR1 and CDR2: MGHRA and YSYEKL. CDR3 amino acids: CASSQEGLADTSTDTQYF. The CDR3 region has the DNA TGCGCCAGCAGCCAAGAGGGGCTAGCGGACACTAGCACAGATACGCAGTATTTT.

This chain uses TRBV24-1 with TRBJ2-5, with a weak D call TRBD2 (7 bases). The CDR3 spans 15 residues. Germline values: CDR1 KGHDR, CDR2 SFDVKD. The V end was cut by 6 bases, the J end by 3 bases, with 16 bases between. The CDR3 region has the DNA TGTGCCACCAGTTCGTATAGGGGGGGAAAAGAGACCCAGTACTTC. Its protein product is CATSSYRGGKETQYF.

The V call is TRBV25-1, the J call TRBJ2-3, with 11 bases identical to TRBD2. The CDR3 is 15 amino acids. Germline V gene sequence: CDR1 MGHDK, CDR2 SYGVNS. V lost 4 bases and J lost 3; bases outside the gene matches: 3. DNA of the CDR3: TGTGCCAGCAGTGCGTCTAGCGGGGGGACAGATACGCAGTATTTT. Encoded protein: CASSASSGGTDTQYF.

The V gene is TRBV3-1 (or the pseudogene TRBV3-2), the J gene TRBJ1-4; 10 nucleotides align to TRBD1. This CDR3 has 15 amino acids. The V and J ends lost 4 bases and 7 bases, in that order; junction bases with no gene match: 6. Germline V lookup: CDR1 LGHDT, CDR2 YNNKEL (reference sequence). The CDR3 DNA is TGTGCCAGCAGCCCCGGGACAGGGGTGGGTGAAAAACTGTTTTTT. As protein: CASSPGTGVGEKLFF.

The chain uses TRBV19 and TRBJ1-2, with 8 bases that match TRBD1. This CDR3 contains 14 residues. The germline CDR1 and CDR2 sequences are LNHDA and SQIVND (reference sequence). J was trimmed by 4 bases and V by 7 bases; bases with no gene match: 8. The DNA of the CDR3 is TGTGCCAGTAAAGCGGACAGGGTAGGCTATGGCTACACCTTC. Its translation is CASKADRVGYGYTF.

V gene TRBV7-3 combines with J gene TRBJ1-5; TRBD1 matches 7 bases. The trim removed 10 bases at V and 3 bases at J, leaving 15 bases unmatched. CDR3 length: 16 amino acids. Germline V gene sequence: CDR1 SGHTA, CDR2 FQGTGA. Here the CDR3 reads CAIKETRGAFNQPQHF. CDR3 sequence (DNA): TGTGCCATTAAGGAGACCAGGGGGGCCTTCAATCAGCCCCAGCATTTT.

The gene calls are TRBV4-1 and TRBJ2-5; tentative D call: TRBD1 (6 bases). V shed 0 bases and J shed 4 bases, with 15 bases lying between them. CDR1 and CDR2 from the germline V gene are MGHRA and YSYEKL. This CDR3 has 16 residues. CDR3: CASSQDSGPRGETQYF. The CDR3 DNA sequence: TGCGCCAGCAGCCAAGACTCCGGGCCCAGGGGAGAGACCCAGTACTTC.

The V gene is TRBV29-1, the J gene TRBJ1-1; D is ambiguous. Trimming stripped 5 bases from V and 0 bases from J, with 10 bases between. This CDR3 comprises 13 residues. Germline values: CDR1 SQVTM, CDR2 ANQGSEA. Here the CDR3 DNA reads TGCAGCGTTACGTCCCCGGTGAACACTGAAGCTTTCTTT. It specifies CSVTSPVNTEAFF.

The CDR3 protein is CASSPTGANVLTF. The CDR3 DNA follows: TGTGCCAGCAGCCCAACTGGGGCCAACGTCCTGACTTTC. The chain is built from TRBV7-3 and TRBJ2-6; D gene ambiguous. The V and J ends lost 5 bases and 2 bases respectively, with 4 bases between them. This CDR3 is 13 amino acids long. Germline assignment: CDR1 SGHTA and CDR2 FQGTGA. Using reference TRBV7-3 and TRBJ2-6 for the parts outside the CDR3, the full variable domain is GAGVSQTPSNKVTEKGKYVELRCDPISGHTALYWYRQSLGQGPEFLIYFQGTGAADDSGLPNDRFFAVRPEGSVSTLKIQRTERGDSAVYLCASSPTGANVLTFGAGSRLTVL.

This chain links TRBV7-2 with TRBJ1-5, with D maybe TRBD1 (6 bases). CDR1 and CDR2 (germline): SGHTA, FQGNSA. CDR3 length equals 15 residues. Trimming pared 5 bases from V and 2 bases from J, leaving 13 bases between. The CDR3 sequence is CASSPGDGGNQPQHF. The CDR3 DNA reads TGTGCCAGCAGCCCAGGGGATGGGGGCAATCAGCCCCAGCATTTT.

The CDR3 spells CASKPGYGGREQYF. CDR3 nucleotides: TGTGCCAGCAAGCCGGGATACGGGGGTCGGGAGCAGTACTTC. The V call is TRBV27, the J call TRBJ2-7; maybe TRBD2 (6 bases). Germline loops: CDR1 MNHEY, CDR2 SMNVEV (reference sequence). This CDR3 has 14 amino acids. Trimming took 7 bases from V and 7 from J, leaving 20 bases between them.

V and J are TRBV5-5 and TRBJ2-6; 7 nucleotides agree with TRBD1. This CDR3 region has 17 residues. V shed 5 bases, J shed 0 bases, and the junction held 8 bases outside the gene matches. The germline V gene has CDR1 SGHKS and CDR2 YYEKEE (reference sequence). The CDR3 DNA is TGTGCCAGCAGACCGGGACAGCCACTCTCTGGGGCCAACGTCCTGACTTTC. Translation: CASRPGQPLSGANVLTF.

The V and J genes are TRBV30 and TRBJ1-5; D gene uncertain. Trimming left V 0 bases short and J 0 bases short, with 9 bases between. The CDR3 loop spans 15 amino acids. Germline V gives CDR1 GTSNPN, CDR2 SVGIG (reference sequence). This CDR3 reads CAWSVGDVSNQPQHF. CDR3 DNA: TGTGCCTGGAGTGTTGGAGATGTTAGCAATCAGCCCCAGCATTTT.

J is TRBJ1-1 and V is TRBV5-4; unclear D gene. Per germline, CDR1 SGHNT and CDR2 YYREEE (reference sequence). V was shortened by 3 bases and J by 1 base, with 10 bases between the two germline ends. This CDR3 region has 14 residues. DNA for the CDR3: TGTGCCAGCAGCTCTACCCGGGGGAACACTGAAGCTTTCTTT. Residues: CASSSTRGNTEAFF.

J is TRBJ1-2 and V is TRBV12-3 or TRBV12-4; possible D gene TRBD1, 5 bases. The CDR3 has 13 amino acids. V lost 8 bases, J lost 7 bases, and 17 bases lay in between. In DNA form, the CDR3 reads TGTGCCAGCTCTCTTGGGGCCCGCGGTGGCTACACCTTC. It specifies CASSLGARGGYTF.

CDR3 bases: TGTGCCAGCAGTTTGGCACAGGGCTCCTACGAGCAGTACGTC. Its translation is CASSLAQGSYEQYV. The rearrangement uses TRBV6-5 and TRBJ2-7; possibly TRBD1 for D (6 bases). V dropped 4 bases and J dropped 0 bases, with 10 bases sitting between them. Germline V gives CDR1 MNHEY, CDR2 SVGAGI. This CDR3 contains 14 residues.

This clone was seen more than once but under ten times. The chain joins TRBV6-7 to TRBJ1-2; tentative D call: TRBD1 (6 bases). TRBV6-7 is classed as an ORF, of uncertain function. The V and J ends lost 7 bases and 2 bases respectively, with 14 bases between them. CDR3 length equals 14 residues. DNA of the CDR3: TGTGCCAGCACCCGCAGGGGAAGCAACTATGGCTACACCTTC. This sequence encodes CASTRRGSNYGYTF.